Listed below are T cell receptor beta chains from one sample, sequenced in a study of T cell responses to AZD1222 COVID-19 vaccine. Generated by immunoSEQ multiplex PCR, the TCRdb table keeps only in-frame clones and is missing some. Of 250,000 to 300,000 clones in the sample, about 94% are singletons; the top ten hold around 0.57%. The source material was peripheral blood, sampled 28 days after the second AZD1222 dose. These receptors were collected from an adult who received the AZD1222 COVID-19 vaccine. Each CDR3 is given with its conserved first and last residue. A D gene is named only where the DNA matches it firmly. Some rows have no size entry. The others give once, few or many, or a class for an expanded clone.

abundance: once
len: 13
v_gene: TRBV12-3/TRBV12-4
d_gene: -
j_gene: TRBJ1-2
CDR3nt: TGTGCCAGCAGTTTAGGGCAGATCTATGGCTACACCTTC
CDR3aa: CASSLGQIYGYTF

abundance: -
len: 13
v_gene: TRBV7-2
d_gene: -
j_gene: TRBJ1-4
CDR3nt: TGTGCCAGCAGCTTGGATTTCAGGGAAAAACTGTTTTTT
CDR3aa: CASSLDFREKLFF

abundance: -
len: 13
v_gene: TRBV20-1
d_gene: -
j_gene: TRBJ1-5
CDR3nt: TGCAGTGCTAGTTTGGGAGGGAATCAGCCCCAGCATTTT
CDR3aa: CSASLGGNQPQHF

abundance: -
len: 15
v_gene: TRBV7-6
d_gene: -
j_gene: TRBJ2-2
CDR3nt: TGTGCCAGCAGCTTCGGAATAACCAACACCGGGGAGCTGTTTTTT
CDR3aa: CASSFGITNTGELFF

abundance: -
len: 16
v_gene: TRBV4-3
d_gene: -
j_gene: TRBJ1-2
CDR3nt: TGCGCCAGCAGCCAAGATACGGGACGGCCGCCCTATGGCTACACCTTC
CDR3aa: CASSQDTGRPPYGYTF

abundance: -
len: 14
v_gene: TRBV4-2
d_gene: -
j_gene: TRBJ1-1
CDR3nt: TGTGCCAGCAGCCAACCTGACAGGAACACTGAAGCTTTCTTT
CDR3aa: CASSQPDRNTEAFF

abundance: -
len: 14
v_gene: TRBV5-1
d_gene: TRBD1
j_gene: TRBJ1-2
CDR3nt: TGCGCCAGCAGCTTGGAGTGGACAGGGTTTGGCTACACCTTC
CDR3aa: CASSLEWTGFGYTF

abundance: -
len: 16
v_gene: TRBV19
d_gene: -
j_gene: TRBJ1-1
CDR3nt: TGTGCCAGACCTAGGGGGGGATTGGAATGGGGCACTGAAGCTTTCTTT
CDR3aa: CARPRGGLEWGTEAFF

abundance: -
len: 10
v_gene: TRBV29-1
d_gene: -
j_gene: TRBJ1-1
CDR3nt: TGCAGCGTTGGCGGGACCGAAGCTTTCTTT
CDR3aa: CSVGGTEAFF

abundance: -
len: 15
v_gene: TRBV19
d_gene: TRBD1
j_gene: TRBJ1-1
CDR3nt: TGTGCCAGTAGTACCGGGACAGGGCCCAACACTGAAGCTTTCTTT
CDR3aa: CASSTGTGPNTEAFF

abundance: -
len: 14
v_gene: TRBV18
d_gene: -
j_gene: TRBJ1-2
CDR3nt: TGTGCCAGCTCAGTCGCGATGGGGAACTATGGCTACACCTTC
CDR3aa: CASSVAMGNYGYTF

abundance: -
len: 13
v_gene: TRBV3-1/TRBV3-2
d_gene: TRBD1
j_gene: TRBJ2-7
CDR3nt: TGTGCCAGCAGACCCGGACAGGGGTACGAGCAGTACTTC
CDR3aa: CASRPGQGYEQYF

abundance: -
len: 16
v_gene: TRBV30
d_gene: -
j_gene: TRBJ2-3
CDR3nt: TGTGCCTGGAGCCTTCTTGGTAGTAGGGGGACAGATACGCAGTATTTT
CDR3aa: CAWSLLGSRGTDTQYF

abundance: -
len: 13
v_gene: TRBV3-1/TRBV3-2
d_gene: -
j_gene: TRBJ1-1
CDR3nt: TGTGCCAGCAGCCAAGTGGCGAACACTGAAGCTTTCTTT
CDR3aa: CASSQVANTEAFF

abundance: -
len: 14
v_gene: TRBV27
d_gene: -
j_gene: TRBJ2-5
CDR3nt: TGTGCCAGCAGTTCGTTACAGGGTCAAGAGACCCAGTACTTC
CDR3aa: CASSSLQGQETQYF

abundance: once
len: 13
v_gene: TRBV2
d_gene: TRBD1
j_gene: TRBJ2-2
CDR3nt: TGTGCCACCCCACAGGGGGCCCCCGGGGAGCTGTTTTTT
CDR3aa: CATPQGAPGELFF

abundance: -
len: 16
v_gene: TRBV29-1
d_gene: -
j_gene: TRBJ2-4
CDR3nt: TGCAGCGTTCTCCTTGTCATGGGGCGTGCCTTAAACATTCAGTACTTC
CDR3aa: CSVLLVMGRALNIQYF

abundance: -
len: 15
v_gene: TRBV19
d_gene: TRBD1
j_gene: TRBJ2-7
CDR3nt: TGTGCCAGTAGTATAGCTGGGACAGAGTTATACGAGCAGTACTTC
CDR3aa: CASSIAGTELYEQYF

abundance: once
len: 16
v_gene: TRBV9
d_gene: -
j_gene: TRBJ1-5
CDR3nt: TGTGCCAGCAGCCCCTACGAGCGCGCCGAGAGTCAGCCCCAGCATTTT
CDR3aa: CASSPYERAESQPQHF

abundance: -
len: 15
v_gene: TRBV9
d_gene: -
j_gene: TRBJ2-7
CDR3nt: TGTGCCAGCAGCGTAGAAGGGGGGCCCGCCTACGAGCAGTACTTC
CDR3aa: CASSVEGGPAYEQYF

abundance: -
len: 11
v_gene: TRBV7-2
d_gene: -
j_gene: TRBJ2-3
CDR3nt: TGTGCCAGCGCGGCGGCCTATACGCAGTATTTT
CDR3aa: CASAAAYTQYF

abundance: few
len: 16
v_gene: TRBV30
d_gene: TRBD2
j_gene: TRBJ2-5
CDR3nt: TGTGCCTGGACGGAGGGGAGCGGGAGTTTAGGAGAGACCCAGTACTTC
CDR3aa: CAWTEGSGSLGETQYF

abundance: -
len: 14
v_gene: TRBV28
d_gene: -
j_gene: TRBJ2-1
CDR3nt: TGTGCCAGCACCTCTCCCGGGGCGATGAATGAGCAGTTCTTC
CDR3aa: CASTSPGAMNEQFF

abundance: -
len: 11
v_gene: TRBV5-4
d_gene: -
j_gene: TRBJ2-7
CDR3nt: TGTGCCAGCAGCTTGATGGGCGAGCAGTACTTC
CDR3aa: CASSLMGEQYF

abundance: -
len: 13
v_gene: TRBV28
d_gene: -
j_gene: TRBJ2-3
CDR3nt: TGTGCCAGCAGTTTTCCAGGGTCGGCTACGCAGTATTTT
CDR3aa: CASSFPGSATQYF

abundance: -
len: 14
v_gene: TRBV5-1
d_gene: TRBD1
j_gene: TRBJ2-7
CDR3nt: TGCGCCAGCAGTTTACGGACAGGGTGGTACGAGCAGTACTTC
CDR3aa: CASSLRTGWYEQYF

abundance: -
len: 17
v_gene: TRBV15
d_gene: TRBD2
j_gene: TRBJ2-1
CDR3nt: TGTGCCACCAGCAGCCGGAGGCGGGGGACCACCTACAATGAGCAGTTCTTC
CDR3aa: CATSSRRRGTTYNEQFF

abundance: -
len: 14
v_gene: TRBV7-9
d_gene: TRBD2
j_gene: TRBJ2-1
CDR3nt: TGTGCCAGCAGCTTTTCTAGCGGCAACAATGAGCAGTTCTTC
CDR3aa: CASSFSSGNNEQFF

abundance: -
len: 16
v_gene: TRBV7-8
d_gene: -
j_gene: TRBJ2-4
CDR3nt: TGTGCCAGCAGCCCCCGGGACGGAGGAGCCAAAAACATTCAGTACTTC
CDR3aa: CASSPRDGGAKNIQYF

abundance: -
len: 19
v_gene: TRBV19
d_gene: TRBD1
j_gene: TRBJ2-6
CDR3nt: TGTGCCAGTACCTCCCCCTGGGGACAGGGGGCGTCTGGGGCCAACGTCCTGACTTTC
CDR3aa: CASTSPWGQGASGANVLTF

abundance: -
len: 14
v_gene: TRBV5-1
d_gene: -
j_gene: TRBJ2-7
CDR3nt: TGCGCCAGCAGCTCTCGGGGGGCACCTTCCGAGCAGTACTTC
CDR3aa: CASSSRGAPSEQYF

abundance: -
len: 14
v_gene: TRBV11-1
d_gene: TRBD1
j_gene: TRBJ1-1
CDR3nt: TGTGCCAGCAGCTTAGTGGGGACAGGGGGCATCGCTTTCTTT
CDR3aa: CASSLVGTGGIAFF

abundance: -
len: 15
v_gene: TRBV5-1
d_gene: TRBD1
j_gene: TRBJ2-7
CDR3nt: TGCGCCAGCAGCTTGGGTGGGACAGCTGACTACGAGCAGTACTTC
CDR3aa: CASSLGGTADYEQYF

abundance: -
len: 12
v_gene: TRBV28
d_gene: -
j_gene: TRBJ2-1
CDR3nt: TGTGCCAGCAGTTTCTCTCCCAATGAGCAGTTCTTC
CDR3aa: CASSFSPNEQFF

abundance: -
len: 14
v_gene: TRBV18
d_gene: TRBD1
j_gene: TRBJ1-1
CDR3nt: TGTGCCAGCTCACCAGACAGGGGGCTCACTGAAGCTTTCTTT
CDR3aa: CASSPDRGLTEAFF

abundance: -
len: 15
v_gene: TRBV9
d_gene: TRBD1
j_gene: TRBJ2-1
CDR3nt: TGTGCCAGCAGCCCACGGGACAGGGTCGTGAATGAGCAGTTCTTC
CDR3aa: CASSPRDRVVNEQFF

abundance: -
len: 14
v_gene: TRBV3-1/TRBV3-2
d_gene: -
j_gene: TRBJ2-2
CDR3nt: TGTGCCAGCAGCCAAGTAGGGAGCACCGGGGAGCTGTTTTTT
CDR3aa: CASSQVGSTGELFF

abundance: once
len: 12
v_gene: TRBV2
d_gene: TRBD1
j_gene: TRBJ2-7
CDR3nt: TGTGCCAGCAGTCCACCCGGGACAGGGATCCTCTTC
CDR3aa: CASSPPGTGILF

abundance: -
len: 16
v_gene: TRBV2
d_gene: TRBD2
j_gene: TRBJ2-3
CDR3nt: TGTGCCAGCAGCCCAACTAGCGGGAGTTCACGGGGGACGCAGTATTTT
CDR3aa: CASSPTSGSSRGTQYF

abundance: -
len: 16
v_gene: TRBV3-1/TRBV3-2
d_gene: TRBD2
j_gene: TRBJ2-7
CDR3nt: TGTGCCAGCAGCCAATCGCCGCTAGCGGGAGGCTACGAGCAGTACTTC
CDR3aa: CASSQSPLAGGYEQYF

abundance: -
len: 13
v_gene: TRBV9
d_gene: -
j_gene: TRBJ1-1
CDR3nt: TGTGCCAGCAGCGCGGATTTACGCACTGAAGCTTTCTTT
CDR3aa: CASSADLRTEAFF